These 20 T cell receptor beta chains were all obtained from the same sample, sequenced in a study of tissue T cells after allogeneic stem cell transplantation. Data came from immunoSEQ multiplex PCR; TCRdb stores just in-frame clones and leaves some out. In the table there are several thousand clones, approximately 47% of which are singletons. Time point given: mouse harvest day 7 after allogeneic transplant. Each mouse received 10^7 T-cell-depleted marrow cells plus 10^6 splenic CD5+ T cells by tail vein. The sequencing input was gut tissue. These receptors were collected from a female BALB/c mouse given C57BL/6 T cells with graft-versus-host disease after an allogeneic hematopoietic cell transplant.

For this clone: Mouse gene names and germline throughout. The read comes to an end 1 residue before the CDR3 does, leaving the germline J gene to fill in the end. The rearrangement uses TRBV26 and TRBJ1-6, with 10 positions matching TRBD1. Being an ORF, TRBJ1-6 has a function that is uncertain. Germline trimming cut 4 bases from V and 7 bases from J; bases unmatched to any gene: 4. Germline CDR1 is KGHPV and CDR2 is FQNQEV (reference sequence). This CDR3 is 15 amino acids long. The CDR3 sequence: CASSPGQGWNSPLYF. The sequenced part of the CDR3 DNA is TGTGCCAGCAGTCCGGGACAGGGGTGGAATTCGCCCCTCTAC.

This clone is deemed medium-sized (0.01 to 0.1%). The gene names here belong to mouse. The read gets to within 1 residue of the CDR3 end, and the germline J gene fills in the rest. The chain joins TRBV12-2 to TRBJ2-7, with TRBD2 matching over 7 bases. The CDR3 spans 13 residues. Losses at the gene ends were 0 bases for V and 4 bases for J; bases not matched to a gene: 2. Germline CDR1 is SGHLS and CDR2 is HYDKME. CDR3 DNA, as far as it was read: TGTGCCAGCTCTCTCGCCTGGGGGTATGAACAGTAC. Translated, it gives CASSLAWGYEQY. The CDR3 in its entirety is CASSLAWGYEQYF.

About this clone: Each gene name is a mouse one. The read terminates 1 residue before the CDR3 end, so the remaining end is supplied by the germline J gene. The rearrangement joins TRBV26 to TRBJ1-3; the D is unclear. The germline V gene encodes CDR1 KGHPV and CDR2 FQNQEV (reference sequence). Trimming shortened V by 3 bases and J by 0 bases, and 6 bases separated the two germline ends. This CDR3 has 14 residues. The chain's CDR3 is CASSLGNSGNTLYF. Partial CDR3 DNA: TGTGCCAGCAGTCTAGGGAATTCTGGAAATACGCTCTAT.

Notes on this clone: Gene names follow the mouse nomenclature. The CDR3 bases that were read are TGTGCAAGCAGCTTGACACCAAACACCGGGCAGCTCTAC. Its protein product is CASSLTPNTGQLY. The entire CDR3 is CASSLTPNTGQLYF. The gene calls are TRBV16 and TRBJ2-2; D remains unclear. The read ends 1 residue shy of where the CDR3 ends; the end is completed using the germline J gene. The germline V and J ends were trimmed by 3 bases and 0 bases, with 5 bases remaining between them. Germline lookup yields CDR1 SGHSA and CDR2 FRNQAP. The CDR3 consists of 14 residues.

A note on this clone: Gene names are mouse gene names. The read stops 1 residue short of the end of the CDR3; the missing end is completed from the germline J gene. The chain uses TRBV26 and TRBJ2-1; TRBD1 agrees at 8 bases. The CDR3 has 14 residues. The V segment lost 4 bases and the J segment 3 bases; nucleotides outside the gene matches: 2. CDR1 and CDR2 (germline): KGHPV, FQNQEV (reference sequence). Partial CDR3 DNA: TGTGCCAGCAGTCGACAGGGGAGCTATGCTGAGCAGTTC. This codes for CASSRQGSYAEQF. The entire CDR3 is CASSRQGSYAEQFF.

A word on this clone: Gene names are the mouse ones. The sequenced fragment ends 1 residue before the CDR3 boundary, so the rest is inferred from the germline J gene. V gene TRBV16 combines with J gene TRBJ2-5; D gene ambiguous. Germline lookup yields CDR1 SGHSA and CDR2 FRNQAP. The CDR3 totals 14 residues. The V end lost 0 bases, the J end lost 3 bases, and 7 bases lay between the germline ends. The CDR3 sequence: CASSLEAGQDTQYF. Partial CDR3 DNA: TGTGCAAGCAGCTTAGAGGCAGGTCAAGACACCCAGTAC.

This clone was detected only a few times. Here the gene names and germline are mouse. The read ends 1 residue early relative to the CDR3; the germline J gene fills the gap. The chain combines TRBV12-2 with TRBJ2-7, with TRBD2 identical over 9 bases. J lost 3 bases, V lost 0 bases, and 5 bases had no gene match. The V gene's germline CDR1 is SGHLS and CDR2 HYDKME. The CDR3 sequence is 15 residues long. The sequenced part of the CDR3 DNA is TGTGCCAGCTCTCTCGAGGCTGGGGGGGTCTATGAACAGTAC. Its protein is CASSLEAGGVYEQY. The entire CDR3 is CASSLEAGGVYEQYF.

This clone was counted only a few times. The genes and germline here are from mouse. The observed sequence ends 1 residue before the CDR3 terminus, with the missing tail filled in from the germline J gene. J is TRBJ2-7 and V is TRBV13-2; D gene unclear. The CDR3 runs to 11 residues. The ends were cut back, 1 base at V and 6 bases at J, with 5 bases in the middle. Germline V gene data show CDR1 as NNHNN and CDR2 as SYGAGS (reference sequence). The CDR3: CASGDQVEQYF. Partial CDR3 DNA: TGTGCCAGCGGTGATCAGGTTGAACAGTAC.

This clone was recorded a few times. Gene names and germline refer to mouse. The CDR3 extends 1 residue past the end of the read, so its final part is completed from the germline J gene. The chain is built from TRBV12-1 and TRBJ2-7, with a possible D match to TRBD1 (6 bases). CDR3 length: 13 amino acids. The V and J ends lost 1 base and 2 bases respectively, with 8 bases between them. Germline V gene data show CDR1 as SGHSN and CDR2 as HYEKVE. Partial CDR3 DNA: TGTGCCAGCTCTCTGGGACAAACCTATGAACAGTAC. Translating it yields CASSLGQTYEQY. The CDR3, in full, reads CASSLGQTYEQYF.

Comment on this clone: Mouse gene names apply. The sequence runs out 1 residue before the end of the CDR3; the remainder is reconstructed from the germline J gene. Other nucleotide sequences in the sample specify the same CDR3. This sequence joins TRBV12-1 and TRBJ2-4, with 11 bases aligning to TRBD2. V trimming: 1 base; J trimming: 0 bases; junction bases outside the gene matches: 2. This CDR3 contains 16 residues. Per germline, CDR1 SGHSN and CDR2 HYEKVE. CDR3 in amino acids: CASSLGLGASQNTLYF. CDR3 DNA (partial): TGTGCCAGCTCTCTGGGACTGGGGGCTAGTCAAAACACCTTGTAC.

A word on this clone: The gene symbols are mouse symbols. The read ends 1 residue early relative to the CDR3; the germline J gene fills the gap. This sequence joins TRBV26 and TRBJ2-4; D not certain. The CDR3 spans 13 residues. Trimming removed 2 bases at V and 0 bases at J, with 3 bases between. Germline V gene lookup returns CDR1 KGHPV and CDR2 FQNQEV (reference sequence). The CDR3 loop reads CASSLTSQNTLYF. The sequenced part of the CDR3 DNA is TGTGCCAGCAGTCTGACAAGTCAAAACACCTTGTAC.

Details on this clone: Germline and genes here are mouse. The CDR3 extends 1 residue past the end of the read, so its final part is completed from the germline J gene. The chain couples TRBV23 to TRBJ2-5; no check of the table's D call, TRBD2, against the DNA was made. The germline V gene has CDR1 KGHTA and CDR2 FQNQQP. This CDR3 has 16 amino acids. The covered CDR3 bases are TGCTCCAGCAGCCCTGGACTGGGACTTAACCAAGACACCCAGTAC. This translates into CSSSPGLGLNQDTQY. The whole CDR3 protein is CSSSPGLGLNQDTQYF.

This clone is medium-sized. Gene labels here are mouse ones. The observed sequence ends 1 residue before the CDR3 terminus, with the missing tail filled in from the germline J gene. The chain recombines TRBV13-1 with TRBJ2-1; D perhaps matches TRBD1 (6 bases). Germline CDR1 and CDR2: NSHNY and SYGAGN. Trimming took 6 bases from V and 0 from J, leaving 10 bases between them. The length of the CDR3 is 14 residues. The CDR3 reads CASKRQDNYAEQFF. Incomplete CDR3 DNA: TGTGCCAGCAAAAGACAGGATAACTATGCTGAGCAGTTC.

As to this clone: Mouse gene names and germline throughout. The CDR3 loop is CASSRGAGQLYF. The part of the CDR3 DNA that was read is TGTGCCAGCAGTCGAGGGGCCGGGCAGCTCTAC. The rearrangement joins TRBV26 to TRBJ2-2; D is possibly TRBD1 (5 bases). With the read ending 1 residue before the CDR3 end, the germline J gene is used to fill in that end. This CDR3 region has 12 residues. Germline-derived CDR1 and CDR2 are KGHPV and FQNQEV (reference sequence). V was cut by 4 bases and J by 6 bases, with 6 bases left in between.

Regarding this clone: Germline and genes here are mouse. The CDR3 end falls 1 residue outside the read, so it is completed with the germline J gene. This rearrangement joins TRBV26 to TRBJ1-4; the D gene is possibly TRBD1 (5 bases). The V gene lost 2 bases and the J gene lost 2 bases, with 6 bases spanning the gap. This CDR3 region has 14 residues. Germline V gives CDR1 KGHPV, CDR2 FQNQEV (reference sequence). This CDR3 reads CASSLGGSNERLFF. CDR3 DNA (partial): TGTGCCAGCAGTCTGGGGGGGTCCAACGAAAGATTATTT.

Concerning this clone: Gene and germline names: mouse. The CDR3 here is CASSLRNSDYTF. The CDR3 DNA, read in part, is TGTGCCAGCAGTCTGCGAAACTCCGACTACACC. The V gene is TRBV26, the J gene TRBJ1-2; no definite D call. Coverage ceases 1 residue before the CDR3 finishes, and the germline J gene fills in the end. The V and J ends lost 2 bases and 1 base respectively, with 2 bases between them. The CDR3 covers 12 residues. Germline loops: CDR1 KGHPV, CDR2 FQNQEV (reference sequence).

In the case of this clone: Here the gene names and germline are mouse. The read ends 1 residue shy of where the CDR3 ends; the end is completed using the germline J gene. J is TRBJ2-7 and V is TRBV3, with TRBD2 identical over 9 bases. The CDR3 is 13 amino acids. V trimming: 5 bases; J trimming: 2 bases; junction bases outside the gene matches: 1. The germline CDR1 and CDR2 sequences are SNHLY and FYNGKV (reference sequence). The CDR3 here is CASSDWGPYEQYF. The covered CDR3 bases are TGTGCCAGCAGCGACTGGGGGCCCTATGAACAGTAC.

This clone was counted only a few times. All gene names here are mouse names. Coverage ceases 1 residue before the CDR3 finishes, and the germline J gene fills in the end. The V gene is TRBV4, the J gene TRBJ2-2; TRBD1 matches 10 bases. The CDR3 consists of 15 residues. The germline V gene encodes CDR1 LGHDT and CDR2 YNNKQL (reference sequence). Losses at the gene ends were 4 bases for V and 4 bases for J; bases not matched to a gene: 3. Here the CDR3 reads CASSWGQGITGQLYF. The CDR3 DNA, read in part, is TGTGCCAGCAGCTGGGGACAGGGGATCACCGGGCAGCTCTAC.

This clone is judged large. The germline and genes are mouse ones. The CDR3 extends 1 residue past the end of the read, so its final part is completed from the germline J gene. The genes are TRBV14 and TRBJ2-2; D unresolved. V lost 2 bases and J 6 bases, leaving 5 bases between the germline ends. Germline V CDR1 and CDR2: SGHDT, FRDEAV. The CDR3 contains 12 residues. Incomplete CDR3 DNA: TGTGCCAGCAGTTTGAGGGCCGGGCAGCTCTAC. Translated: CASSLRAGQLY. The entire CDR3 reads CASSLRAGQLYF.

With respect to this clone: Gene names refer to mouse genes. The read finishes 1 residue shy of the CDR3 end, and the germline J gene is used to complete it. This chain connects TRBV26 to TRBJ2-3, with 10 bases aligning to TRBD1. This CDR3 comprises 17 residues. V gave up 4 bases and J gave up 1 base; unmatched junction bases: 8. The germline V gene encodes CDR1 KGHPV and CDR2 FQNQEV (reference sequence). The DNA read from the CDR3 is TGTGCCAGCAGTCCCCGGACAGGGGGTAGCGGTGCAGAAACGCTGTAT. It is translated as CASSPRTGGSGAETLY. The complete CDR3 reads CASSPRTGGSGAETLYF.